This entry describes one T cell receptor (beta chain). The record originates from a study of blood T cell repertoires in COVID-19. Study details: The samples span acute and convalescent COVID-19 from the United States, Italy and Spain. T cells, B-cell-depleted T cells, or PBMCs provided the cDNA or gDNA that served as material.

V was clipped by 0 bases and J by 0 bases, with 7 bases between them. The CDR3 contains 15 residues. CDR1 and CDR2 (germline): MNHEY, SVGAGI. Per the original methods: Reference gene primers were amplified, and this amplification served to estimate nucleated cell counts. Sequenced by immunoSEQ multiplex PCR; TCRdb stores in-frame clones only, minus some. V, J and clone size are taken as reported in that table, and D and trimming were inferred from the DNA itself. Altogether 300,000 to 350,000 clones are present, 87% being singletons, with the ten largest covering roughly 2%. The chain links TRBV6-5 to TRBJ2-3; tentatively, D is TRBD1 (5 bases). This receptor was taken from a young man with active or convalescent COVID-19. Input material: peripheral blood. The CDR3 DNA sequence: TGTGCCAGCAGTTACTCGACAGCTAGCACAGATACGCAGTATTTT. Protein: CASSYSTASTDTQYF.